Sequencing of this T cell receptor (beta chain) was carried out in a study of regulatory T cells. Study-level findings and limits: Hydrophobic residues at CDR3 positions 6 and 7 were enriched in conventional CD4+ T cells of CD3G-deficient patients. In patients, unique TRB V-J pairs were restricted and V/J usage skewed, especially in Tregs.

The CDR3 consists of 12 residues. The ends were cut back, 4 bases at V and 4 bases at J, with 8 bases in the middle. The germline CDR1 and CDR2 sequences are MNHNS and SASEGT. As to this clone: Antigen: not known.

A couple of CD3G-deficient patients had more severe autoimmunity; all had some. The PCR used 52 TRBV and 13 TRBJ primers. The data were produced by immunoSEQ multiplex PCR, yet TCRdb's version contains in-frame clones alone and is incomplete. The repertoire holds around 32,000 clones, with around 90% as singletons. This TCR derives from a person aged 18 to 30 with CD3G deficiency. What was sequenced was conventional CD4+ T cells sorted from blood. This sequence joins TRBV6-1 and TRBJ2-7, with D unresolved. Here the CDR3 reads CASSGALYEQYF. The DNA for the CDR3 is TGTGCCAGCAGTGGAGCACTATACGAGCAGTACTTC.